This entry concerns a single T cell receptor beta chain. Assay: immunoSEQ multiplex PCR; the TCRdb copy retains only in-frame clones and omits some. The sample has around 150,000 clones, roughly 82% seen once. This sample was taken from a study of blood T cell repertoires in COVID-19. The germline V gene encodes CDR1 KGHSH and CDR2 LQKENI. The CDR3 consists of 15 residues. V trimming: 4 bases; J trimming: 10 bases; junction bases outside the gene matches: 9. Sequencing was done on a sample of PBMCs or T cells enriched from blood (not recorded which). This chain connects TRBV18 to TRBJ1-6, with TRBD1 matching 8 bases. The TCR comes from a man between 45 and 60 years old who had recovered from COVID-19. CDR3 DNA: TGTGCCAGCTCACAGACAGGGGAAGGGCAATCACCCCTCCACTTT. It yields the protein CASSQTGEGQSPLHF. The full variable domain, its missing parts supplied by reference TRBV18 and TRBJ1-6, is NAGVMQNPRHLVRRRGQEARLRCSPMKGHSHVYWYRQLPEEGLKFMVYLQKENIIDESGMPKERFSAEFPKEGPSILRIQQVVRGDSAAYFCASSQTGEGQSPLHFGNGTRLTVT.